This section outlines one T cell receptor beta chain sequence together with its context. This clone's antigen is unknown. The record has no base qualities; no much larger clone is one base away. In the germline V gene (reference sequence), CDR1 corresponds to LNHDA and CDR2 to SQIVND. V is pruned by 3 bases and J by 2 bases, leaving 4 bases of the junction without a gene match. The CDR3 runs 16 amino acids, cysteine and phenylalanine included. Only the CDR3 DNA is retained, 48 bases long and in frame from the first base. The CDR3 regions of human TCRbeta chains were subjected to immunosequencing. In the authors' own workflow: Repertoire TCRs were matched against a reference library of SARS-CoV-2-specific TCRs generated with the MIRA antigen-specificity platform. Breadth was defined as the fraction of unique TCRs that were SARS-CoV-2-associated. Depth was defined as the fraction of total T cells that were SARS-CoV-2-associated. Using the MIRA data, each spike-specific TCR was assigned both to the spike region to which the TCR was reactive and to a CD4 or CD8 class. Log10-transformed breadth and depth values were compared by one-way ANOVA with Sidak's multiple comparisons tests. TCRdb took over this immuneACCESS table, retaining in-frame rearrangements with V and J assigned. Such tables are incomplete; in checked studies, under half of the missing clones stem from an unresolved V gene, and the remainder is unexplained. The V and J calls and clone size are taken from that table; D and trimming were inferred from the DNA. In all, the sample holds 90,000 to 140,000 clones, and 82% of those were seen once. The ten top clones hold more than 4.5% of the sample.

These data originate in a study of T cell responses to AZD1222 COVID-19 vaccine (TCRdb year 2021). A note on the overall study: Because spike-specific TCR depth and breadth did not differ between the two schedules, AZD1222 recipients who got a second dose at roughly 4 weeks were pooled with those who got a second dose at roughly 12 weeks. Enrollment into the trials was organized by age into subgroups of 18-55, 56-69 and 70-plus years, and those subgroups contained roughly 140, 27 and 60 TCR-sequenced participants, respectively. TCR sequencing was performed for approximately 240 trial participants, of whom about 200 were given two doses of AZD1222 and approximately 25 were given two doses of MenACWY control vaccine. Study-level results and caveats: Because no day 14 peak-response samples were available, repertoires were characterized only after the peak T cell response. Nearly half of unique spike-specific TCRs reportedly recognized epitopes outside regions mutated in the B.1.351 and B.1.1.7 variants. Participants were mostly white British and included more females than males, and it was suggested by the authors that clonal diversity may have been underestimated. Conclusions about previously exposed vaccinees are limited, since just a handful of AZD1222 recipients were seropositive for SARS-CoV-2 at baseline. After two AZD1222 doses, both the breadth and the depth of spike-specific TCRs were significantly higher than at day 0 and than in MenACWY recipients. CD4 TCRs associated with the vaccine covered the entire spike protein, and the dominant responses were in regions 160-218 and 743-854. The 56-69-year group was small, and its depth increase did not reach significance, likely because of low power.

The time point label corresponds to: baseline before first vaccination. The vaccinee samples were drawn from two UK trials, COV001 and COV002, one of which was a single-blind randomized controlled phase 2/3 trial testing AZD1222 (ChAdOx1 nCoV-19) in healthy adults. For TCRbeta chain sequencing, PBMC samples were collected from trial participants at day 0 and at day 28 after the second dose. The sequence came from an adult in good health. The rearrangement joined TRBV19 to TRBJ2-6; 7 junctional bases match TRBD1. The material sequenced was peripheral blood, taken on day 0 of AZD1222 vaccination. The sequenced DNA is TGTGCCAGTAGTATCCCCCAGGGGGCTGGGGCCAACGTCCTGACTTTC. Its product reads: CASSIPQGAGANVLTF.